What follows are 30 T cell receptor beta chains derived from one specimen sequenced in a study of cytomegalovirus exposure and HLA in healthy donors. The assay was immunoSEQ multiplex PCR, and TCRdb's table has in-frame clones only and misses some. Among 150,000 to 250,000 clones listed, 84% were seen once. Sequencing was performed on PBMCs. These receptors originate from a woman younger than 45 in good health and CMV-seropositive.

The chain joins TRBV7-2 to TRBJ2-3, with D perhaps matching TRBD1 (5 bases). Deletions cut 4 bases from V and 0 bases from J, with 5 bases between. The CDR3 covers 13 residues. Looked up from germline, CDR1 is SGHTA and CDR2 is FQGNSA. DNA of the CDR3: TGTGCCAGCAGCTGGGGCAGCACAGATACGCAGTATTTT. Amino acids: CASSWGSTDTQYF.

The chain joins TRBV20-1 to TRBJ2-2; perhaps TRBD2 as D (5 bases). This CDR3 has 11 residues. Looked up from germline, CDR1 is DFQATT and CDR2 is SNEGSKA (reference sequence). DNA of the CDR3: TGCGGCTCTAGGAGGACCGGGGAGCTGTTTTTT. Its protein is CGSRRTGELFF.

The rearrangement uses TRBV5-6 and TRBJ2-5; 7 bases are a match to TRBD1. Germline loops: CDR1 SGHDT, CDR2 YYEEEE. With V trimmed by 3 bases and J by 1 base, 0 bases remained unmatched. The CDR3 totals 13 residues. CDR3 nucleotides: TGTGCCAGCAGCTGGGACAGCCAAGAGACCCAGTACTTC. Translation: CASSWDSQETQYF.

This clone appeared a few times. V usage is TRBV10-3 and J usage is TRBJ1-2, with a tentative D call TRBD1 (6 bases). Germline loops: CDR1 ENHRY, CDR2 SYGVKD. The ends were cut back, 3 bases at V and 6 bases at J, with 14 bases in the middle. This CDR3 comprises 14 residues. CDR3 DNA sequence: TGTGCCATCAGTGAACGTACAGGGACCGATGGCTACACCTTC. It is translated as CAISERTGTDGYTF.

V and J are TRBV2 and TRBJ2-7, with D possibly matching TRBD2 (6 bases). Germline loops: CDR1 SNHLY, CDR2 FYNNEI. Trimming took 6 bases from V and 3 from J, leaving 9 bases between them. The CDR3 is 12 residues long. In DNA form, the CDR3 reads TGTGCCAGCAGACCGACTAGCTACGAGCAGTACTTC. Translation: CASRPTSYEQYF.

Written as DNA, the CDR3 is TGTGCCAGCAGCAGAGGGGGGGGCCAGGTAGATACGCAGTATTTT. Protein: CASSRGGGQVDTQYF. V is TRBV28 and J is TRBJ2-3; the D gene is possibly TRBD2 (7 bases). This CDR3 has 15 residues. V lost 6 bases and J lost 5, with 18 bases in between. Germline V gene data show CDR1 as MDHEN and CDR2 as SYDVKM.

This clone is a singleton in its sample. The chain uses TRBV27 and TRBJ2-7; D is possibly TRBD1 (6 bases). The germline gives CDR1 MNHEY, CDR2 SMNVEV (reference sequence). The CDR3 runs 13 residues. Trimming removed 8 bases from V and 2 bases from J, with 13 bases in between. CDR3 protein: CASLDRITYEQYF. CDR3 bases: TGTGCCAGCCTCGACAGGATAACCTACGAGCAGTACTTC.

This sequence joins TRBV5-1 and TRBJ2-3, with TRBD2 identical over 14 bases. The CDR3 extends over 19 amino acids. The germline V gene has CDR1 SGHRS and CDR2 YFSETQ. With 1 base clipped from V and 5 bases from J, the junction kept 12 bases outside the gene matches. CDR3 sequence: CASSLTPPGLAGVVDTQYF. CDR3 nucleotides: TGCGCCAGCAGCTTGACTCCTCCGGGACTAGCGGGAGTTGTAGATACGCAGTATTTT.

The rearrangement joins TRBV7-9 to TRBJ2-1; maybe TRBD2 (6 bases). The germline V gene has CDR1 SEHNR and CDR2 FQNEAQ (reference sequence). Deletions cut 2 bases from V and 7 bases from J, with 21 bases between. This CDR3 is 17 amino acids long. Written as DNA, the CDR3 is TGTGCCAGCAGCTTATTCCCCCGGGGGAGCCCTCGGAATGAGCAGTTCTTC. Translated, it gives CASSLFPRGSPRNEQFF.

The V gene is TRBV6-1, the J gene TRBJ1-5, with TRBD1 identical over 8 bases. V dropped 1 base and J dropped 4; count of bases not matched to a gene: 6. Per germline, CDR1 MNHNS and CDR2 SASEGT. The length of the CDR3 is 16 residues. Written as DNA, the CDR3 is TGTGCCAGCAGTGAAGGGCAGGGGGCCTGGAATCAGCCCCAGCATTTT. It specifies CASSEGQGAWNQPQHF.

This chain connects TRBV4-2 to TRBJ2-7; D remains ambiguous. Trimming shortened V by 1 base and J by 2 bases, and 9 bases separated the two germline ends. The CDR3 loop spans 14 amino acids. Germline V lookup: CDR1 LGHNA, CDR2 YNFKEQ. CDR3 nucleotides: TGTGCCAGCAGCCAAGGAGGTAGCACCTACGAGCAGTACTTC. Translating gives CASSQGGSTYEQYF.

This clone was observed a handful of times. This chain joins TRBV28 and TRBJ1-2, with 7 bases aligning to TRBD1. This CDR3 is 13 amino acids long. V was clipped by 2 bases and J by 4 bases; unmatched bases: 1. The germline V gene encodes CDR1 MDHEN and CDR2 SYDVKM. The CDR3 DNA follows: TGTGCCAGCAGTTTACAGGGGGGCTATGGCTACACCTTC. It is translated as CASSLQGGYGYTF.

The chain joins TRBV7-6 to TRBJ2-5; maybe TRBD2 (5 bases). The length of the CDR3 is 15 residues. The V and J ends lost 2 bases and 5 bases respectively, with 15 bases between them. Germline V lookup: CDR1 SGHVS, CDR2 FNYEAQ. The DNA of the CDR3 is TGTGCCAGCAGCTTAAGTAGCGCCCTCTTGGAGACCCAGTACTTC. Its protein product is CASSLSSALLETQYF.

V and J are TRBV5-6 and TRBJ1-1; tentative D call: TRBD1 (6 bases). The CDR3 has 16 amino acids. Trimming removed 2 bases from V and 1 base from J, with 15 bases in between. Germline V gene sequence: CDR1 SGHDT, CDR2 YYEEEE. The CDR3 region has the DNA TGTGCCAGCAGCTTATCCGGGGGGGCGTCGAACACTGAAGCTTTCTTT. This sequence encodes CASSLSGGASNTEAFF. Complete variable domain (other parts from reference TRBV5-6 and TRBJ1-1): DAGVTQSPTHLIKTRGQQVTLRCSPKSGHDTVSWYQQALGQGPQFIFQYYEEEERQRGNFPDRFSGHQFPNYSSELNVNALLLGDSALYLCASSLSGGASNTEAFFGQGTRLTVV.

This clone was seen more than once but under ten times. The chain uses TRBV28 and TRBJ1-2; D gene uncertain. The ends were cut back, 10 bases at V and 4 bases at J, with 10 bases in the middle. The CDR3 spans 11 residues. Germline V gene lookup returns CDR1 MDHEN and CDR2 SYDVKM. The CDR3 sequence: CATSRVYGYTF. The CDR3 nucleotides are TGTGCCACCTCGCGCGTCTATGGCTACACCTTC.

V and J are TRBV27 and TRBJ2-1, with TRBD2 matching over 11 bases. V was clipped by 9 bases and J by 7 bases; unmatched bases: 5. Germline loops: CDR1 MNHEY, CDR2 SMNVEV (reference sequence). The CDR3 runs 13 residues. CDR3 amino acids: CASGASGRNEQFF. CDR3 nucleotide sequence: TGTGCCAGTGGGGCTAGCGGGAGGAATGAGCAGTTCTTC.

V and J are TRBV6-5 and TRBJ2-1; 13 bases map to TRBD2. V shed 4 bases, J shed 7 bases, and the junction held 7 bases outside the gene matches. CDR1 and CDR2 (germline): MNHEY, SVGAGI. This CDR3 is 16 amino acids long. CDR3 nucleotide sequence: TGTGCCAGCAGTTCCTGGACTAGCGGGAGCAAAAATGAGCAGTTCTTC. Translated, it gives CASSSWTSGSKNEQFF.

The chain is built from TRBV28 and TRBJ2-1, with 14 bases that match TRBD2. J lost 7 bases, V lost 5 bases, and 13 bases had no gene match. Germline V gene lookup returns CDR1 MDHEN and CDR2 SYDVKM. The CDR3 is 18 residues long. This CDR3 reads CASSKTTSGTSGRNEQFF. CDR3 in DNA: TGTGCCAGCAGTAAGACCACTTCCGGGACTAGCGGGAGAAATGAGCAGTTCTTC. The full variable domain, rest sourced from reference TRBV28 and TRBJ2-1, is DVKVTQSSRYLVKRTGEKVFLECVQDMDHENMFWYRQDPGLGLRLIYFSYDVKMKEKGDIPEGYSVSREKKERFSLILESASTNQTSMYLCASSKTTSGTSGRNEQFFGPGTRLTVL.

The chain uses TRBV5-4 and TRBJ2-7, with 9 bases matching TRBD2. Germline V gene lookup returns CDR1 SGHNT and CDR2 YYREEE (reference sequence). This CDR3 has 15 amino acids. V was clipped by 3 bases and J by 4 bases; unmatched bases: 8. CDR3 region: CASSYLAGPSYEQYF. Written as DNA, the CDR3 is TGTGCCAGCAGCTATCTAGCGGGACCCTCTTACGAGCAGTACTTC.

A single count supports this clone. The chain carries TRBV5-1 and TRBJ2-7; 9 bases are a match to TRBD2. Trimming took 3 bases from V and 1 from J; bases not matched to a gene: 11. From germline, CDR1 is SGHRS and CDR2 YFSETQ. The CDR3 loop spans 17 amino acids. The CDR3 region has the DNA TGCGCCAGCAGCTCCCGGGTAGCGGGAGTTGGTTCCTACGAGCAGTACTTC. It yields the protein CASSSRVAGVGSYEQYF.

The gene calls are TRBV5-4 and TRBJ2-3, with 12 bases identical to TRBD2. The CDR3 runs to 15 residues. The ends lost 4 bases at V and 6 bases at J; junction bases unmatched: 6. The germline gives CDR1 SGHNT, CDR2 YYREEE (reference sequence). The CDR3 spells CASSRTSGNKDTQYF. The CDR3 region has the DNA TGTGCCAGCAGCCGGACTAGCGGGAATAAGGATACGCAGTATTTT.

The chain uses TRBV5-4 and TRBJ1-2, with TRBD1 matching over 7 bases. The CDR3 has 14 residues. The ends lost 4 bases at V and 4 bases at J; junction bases unmatched: 7. From germline, CDR1 is SGHNT and CDR2 YYREEE (reference sequence). DNA for the CDR3: TGTGCCAGCAGCGCAGTAGGGGGCGGCTATGGCTACACCTTC. This gives the protein CASSAVGGGYGYTF.

This chain joins TRBV7-8 and TRBJ2-7, with D maybe TRBD2 (5 bases). Germline CDR1 and CDR2: SGHVS and FQNEAQ. V lost 3 bases and J 7 bases, leaving 13 bases between the germline ends. The CDR3 consists of 13 residues. CDR3 bases: TGTGCCAGCAGCTTCGGACTCGGTTCAGAGCAGTACTTC. As protein: CASSFGLGSEQYF.

The chain recombines TRBV28 with TRBJ2-7, with D hard to call. V dropped 5 bases and J dropped 4 bases, with 9 bases sitting between them. From germline, CDR1 is MDHEN and CDR2 SYDVKM. The CDR3 extends over 12 amino acids. CDR3 protein: CASSPKEYEQYF. CDR3 nucleotide sequence: TGTGCCAGCAGTCCTAAAGAATACGAGCAGTACTTC.

The table lists this clone with a count of one. This chain uses TRBV27 with TRBJ2-1; D is undetermined. The CDR3 length is 13 residues. Germline V CDR1 and CDR2: MNHEY, SMNVEV (reference sequence). V was shortened by 3 bases and J by 6 bases, with 9 bases between the two germline ends. Written as DNA, the CDR3 is TGTGCCAGCAGTTTTCACTCCGGCAATGAGCAGTTCTTC. Protein product: CASSFHSGNEQFF.

The chain joins TRBV19 to TRBJ1-1, with D maybe TRBD1 (5 bases). Per germline, CDR1 LNHDA and CDR2 SQIVND (reference sequence). V was shortened by 7 bases and J by 10 bases, with 16 bases between the two germline ends. The CDR3 contains 12 residues. CDR3 protein: CASTLGQGLAFF. CDR3 sequence (DNA): TGTGCCAGTACTCTTGGGCAGGGCCTAGCTTTCTTT.

This clone was seen once. This sequence joins TRBV9 and TRBJ2-7, with a possible D match to TRBD2 (7 bases). V was cut by 3 bases and J by 5 bases, with 24 bases left in between. CDR1 is SGDLS, CDR2 YYNGEE, per germline. The CDR3 covers 17 residues. CDR3 sequence: CASSAARMGAGRDEQYF. CDR3 nucleotides: TGTGCCAGCAGCGCTGCCCGGATGGGGGCAGGGAGGGACGAGCAGTACTTC.

This chain uses TRBV5-8 with TRBJ2-3; D is undetermined. This CDR3 contains 14 residues. V dropped 3 bases and J dropped 2 bases, with 10 bases sitting between them. Germline CDR1 SGHTS, CDR2 YDEGEE. The CDR3 coding sequence is TGTGCCAGCAGCTACTACCCTTCCACAGATACGCAGTATTTT. Translating gives CASSYYPSTDTQYF.

There are a few counts of this clone. The genes are TRBV20-1 and TRBJ1-1; D call uncertain. Trimming took 2 bases from V and 2 from J, leaving 3 bases between them. CDR1 and CDR2 (germline): DFQATT, SNEGSKA (reference sequence). The CDR3 loop spans 11 amino acids. The CDR3: CSARPNTEAFF. CDR3 DNA sequence: TGCAGTGCTAGACCAAACACTGAAGCTTTCTTT.

The chain joins TRBV7-3 to TRBJ2-1; 10 nucleotides match TRBD2. Germline loops: CDR1 SGHTA, CDR2 FQGTGA. V shed 3 bases, J shed 2 bases, and the junction held 7 bases outside the gene matches. The CDR3 length is 17 residues. For the CDR3, the DNA is TGTGCCAGCAGCTTGCAAGCGGGAGGGCCCCCCTACAATGAGCAGTTCTTC. Its translation is CASSLQAGGPPYNEQFF.